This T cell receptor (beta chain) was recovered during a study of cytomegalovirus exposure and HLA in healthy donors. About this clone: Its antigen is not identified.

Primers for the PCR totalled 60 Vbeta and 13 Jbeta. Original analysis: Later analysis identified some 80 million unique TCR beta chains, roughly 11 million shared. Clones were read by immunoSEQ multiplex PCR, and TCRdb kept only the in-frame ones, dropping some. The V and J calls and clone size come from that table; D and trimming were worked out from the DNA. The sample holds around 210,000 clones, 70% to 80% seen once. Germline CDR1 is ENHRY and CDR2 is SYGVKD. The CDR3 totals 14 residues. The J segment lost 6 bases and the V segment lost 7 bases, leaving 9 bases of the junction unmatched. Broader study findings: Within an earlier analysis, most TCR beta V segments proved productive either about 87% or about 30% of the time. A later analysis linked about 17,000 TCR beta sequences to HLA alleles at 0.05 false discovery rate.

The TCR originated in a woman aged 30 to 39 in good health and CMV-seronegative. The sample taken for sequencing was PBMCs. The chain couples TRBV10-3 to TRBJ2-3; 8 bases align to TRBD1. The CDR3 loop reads CAINGQGTWDTQYF. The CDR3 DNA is TGTGCCATCAATGGACAGGGAACATGGGATACGCAGTATTTT.